This T cell receptor (beta chain) was identified in a study of blood T cell repertoires in COVID-19. Study summary: Samples came from the United States, Italy and Spain, spanning acute and convalescent COVID-19. Nucleic acid was either cDNA or gDNA, and it came from T cells, B-cell-depleted T cells, or PBMCs.

This CDR3 has 14 amino acids. Trimming cost V 0 bases and J 7 bases, with 15 bases left between them. CDR1 and CDR2 from the germline V gene are GTSNPN and SVGIG (reference sequence). In the authors' methods: Reference gene primer amplification yielded estimated nucleated cell counts. The repertoire was sequenced with immunoSEQ multiplex PCR; TCRdb's copy has only in-frame clones and lacks some. That table is the source of V, J and clone size, and D and trimming were worked out from the DNA. This table holds approximately 120,000 clones, 75% to 90% found once. V and J are TRBV30 and TRBJ1-2, with D tentatively TRBD1 (5 bases). This clonotype was sampled from a woman aged 45-65 years with acute or convalescent COVID-19. Sequencing was carried out using peripheral blood. CDR3 residues: CAWSVLRGAGGYTF. The CDR3 region has the DNA TGTGCCTGGAGTGTACTTCGCGGGGCTGGTGGCTACACCTTC.